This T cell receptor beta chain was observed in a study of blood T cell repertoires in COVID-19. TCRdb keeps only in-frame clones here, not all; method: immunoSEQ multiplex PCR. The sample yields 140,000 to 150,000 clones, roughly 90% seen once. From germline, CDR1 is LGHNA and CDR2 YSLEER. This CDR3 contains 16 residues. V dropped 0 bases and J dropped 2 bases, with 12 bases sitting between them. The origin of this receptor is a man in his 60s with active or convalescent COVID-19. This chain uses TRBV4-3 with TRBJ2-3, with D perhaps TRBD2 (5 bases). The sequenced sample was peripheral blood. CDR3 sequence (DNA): TGCGCCAGCAGCCAAGATTTCGACGGACTCACAGATACGCAGTATTTT. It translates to CASSQDFDGLTDTQYF.